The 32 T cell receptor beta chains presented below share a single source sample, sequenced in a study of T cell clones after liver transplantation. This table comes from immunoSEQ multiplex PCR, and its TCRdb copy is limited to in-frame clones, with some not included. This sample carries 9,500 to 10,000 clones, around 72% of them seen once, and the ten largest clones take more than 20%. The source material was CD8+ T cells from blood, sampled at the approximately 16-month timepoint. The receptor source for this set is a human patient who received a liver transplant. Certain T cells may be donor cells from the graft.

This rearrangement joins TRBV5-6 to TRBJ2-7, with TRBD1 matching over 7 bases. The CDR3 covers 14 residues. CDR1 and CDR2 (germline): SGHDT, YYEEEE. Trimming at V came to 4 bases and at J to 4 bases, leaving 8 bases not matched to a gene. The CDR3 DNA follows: TGTGCCAGCAGCCGACAGGACAGGCAGTACGAGCAGTACTTC. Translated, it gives CASSRQDRQYEQYF.

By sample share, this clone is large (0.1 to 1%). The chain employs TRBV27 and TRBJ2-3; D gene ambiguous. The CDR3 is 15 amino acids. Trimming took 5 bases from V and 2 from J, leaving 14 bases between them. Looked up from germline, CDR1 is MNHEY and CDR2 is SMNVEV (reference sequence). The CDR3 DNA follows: TGTGCCAGCAGTCCACATTACCCCAACACAGATACGCAGTATTTT. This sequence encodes CASSPHYPNTDTQYF.

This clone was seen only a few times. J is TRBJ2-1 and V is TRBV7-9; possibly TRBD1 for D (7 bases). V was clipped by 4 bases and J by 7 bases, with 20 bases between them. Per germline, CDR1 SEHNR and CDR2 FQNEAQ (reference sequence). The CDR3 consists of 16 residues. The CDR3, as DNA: TGTGCCAGCAGCTCCCACCCTCGACAGGGAGGTAATGAGCAGTTCTTC. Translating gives CASSSHPRQGGNEQFF.

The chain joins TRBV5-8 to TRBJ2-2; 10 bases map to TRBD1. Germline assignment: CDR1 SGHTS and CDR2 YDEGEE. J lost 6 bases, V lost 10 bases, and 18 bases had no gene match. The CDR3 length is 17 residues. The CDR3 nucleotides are TGTGCCCCGACGCGCAGGCGTTGGACAGGGGGATCCGGGGAGCTGTTTTTT. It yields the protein CAPTRRRWTGGSGELFF.

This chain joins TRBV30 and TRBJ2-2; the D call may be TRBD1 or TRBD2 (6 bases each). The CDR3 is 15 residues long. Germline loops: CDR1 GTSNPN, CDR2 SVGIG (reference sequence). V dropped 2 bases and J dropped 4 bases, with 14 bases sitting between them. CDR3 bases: TGTGCCTGGAGTTCAAGGGGGGCAGGCACCGGGGAGCTGTTTTTT. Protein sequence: CAWSSRGAGTGELFF. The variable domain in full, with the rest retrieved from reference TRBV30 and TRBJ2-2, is SQTIHQWPATLVQPVGSPLSLECTVEGTSNPNLYWYRQAAGRGLQLLFYSVGIGQISSEVPQNLSASRPQDRQFILSSKKLLLSDSGFYLCAWSSRGAGTGELFFGEGSRLTVL.

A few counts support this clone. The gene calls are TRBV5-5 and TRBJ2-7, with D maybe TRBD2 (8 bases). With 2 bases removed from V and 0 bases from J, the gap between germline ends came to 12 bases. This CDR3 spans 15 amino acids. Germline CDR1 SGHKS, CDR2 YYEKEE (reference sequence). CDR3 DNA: TGTGCCAGCAGCTTCGGGGGGGACAGCTCCTACGAGCAGTACGTC. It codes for CASSFGGDSSYEQYV.

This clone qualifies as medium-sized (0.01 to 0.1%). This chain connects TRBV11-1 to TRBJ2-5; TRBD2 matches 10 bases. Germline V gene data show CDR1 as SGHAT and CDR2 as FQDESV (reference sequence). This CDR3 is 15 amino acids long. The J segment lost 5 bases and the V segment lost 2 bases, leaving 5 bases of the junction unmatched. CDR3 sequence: CASSLKRGGYETQYF. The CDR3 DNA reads TGTGCCAGCAGCTTAAAGCGGGGGGGCTACGAGACCCAGTACTTC.

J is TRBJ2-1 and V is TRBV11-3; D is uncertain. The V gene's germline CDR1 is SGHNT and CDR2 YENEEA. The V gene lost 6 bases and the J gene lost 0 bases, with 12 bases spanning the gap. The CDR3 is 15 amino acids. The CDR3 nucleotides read TGTGCCAGCAGTCCGGATTTTAGCTCCTACAATGAGCAGTTCTTC. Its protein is CASSPDFSSYNEQFF.

The CDR3 loop reads CASLNGAGGNTIYF. The CDR3 region has the DNA TGTGCCAGCCTAAACGGAGCAGGTGGAAACACCATATATTTT. The chain links TRBV27 to TRBJ1-3; D gene ambiguous. The CDR3 totals 14 residues. The germline CDR1 and CDR2 sequences are MNHEY and SMNVEV (reference sequence). The V end lost 8 bases, the J end lost 3 bases, and 14 bases lay between the germline ends.

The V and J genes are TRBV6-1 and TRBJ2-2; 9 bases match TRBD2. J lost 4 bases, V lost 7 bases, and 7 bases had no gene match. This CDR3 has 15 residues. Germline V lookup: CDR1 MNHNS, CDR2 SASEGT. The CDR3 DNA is TGTGCCAGCATCAGACTAGCGGACCCCACCGGGGAGCTGTTTTTT. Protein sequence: CASIRLADPTGELFF.

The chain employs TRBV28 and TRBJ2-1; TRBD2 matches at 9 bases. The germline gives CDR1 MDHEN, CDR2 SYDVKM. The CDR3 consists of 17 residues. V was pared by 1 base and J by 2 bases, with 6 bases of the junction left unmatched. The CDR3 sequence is CASSLSRLAGTYNEQFF. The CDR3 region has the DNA TGTGCCAGCAGTTTATCGCGGCTAGCGGGGACCTACAATGAGCAGTTCTTC.

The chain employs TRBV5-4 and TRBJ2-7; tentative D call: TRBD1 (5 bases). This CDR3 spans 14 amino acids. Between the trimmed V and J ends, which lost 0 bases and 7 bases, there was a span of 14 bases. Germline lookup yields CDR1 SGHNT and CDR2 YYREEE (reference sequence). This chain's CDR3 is CASSLEGRALEQYF. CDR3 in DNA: TGTGCCAGCAGCTTGGAGGGCAGGGCTTTGGAGCAGTACTTC.

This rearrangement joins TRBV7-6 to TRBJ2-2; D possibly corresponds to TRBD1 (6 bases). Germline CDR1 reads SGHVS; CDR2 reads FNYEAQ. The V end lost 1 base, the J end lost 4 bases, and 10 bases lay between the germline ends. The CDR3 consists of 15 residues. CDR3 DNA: TGTGCCAGCAGCTTAGTACAGGGAGCCACCGGGGAGCTGTTTTTT. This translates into CASSLVQGATGELFF.

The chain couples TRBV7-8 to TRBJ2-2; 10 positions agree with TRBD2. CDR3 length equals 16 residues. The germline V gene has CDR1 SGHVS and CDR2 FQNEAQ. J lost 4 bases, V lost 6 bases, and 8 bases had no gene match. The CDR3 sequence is CASRDLAGALTGELFF. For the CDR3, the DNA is TGTGCCAGCAGGGATCTAGCGGGAGCCCTCACCGGGGAGCTGTTTTTT.

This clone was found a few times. CDR3 DNA: TGCGCCAGCAGCCCCCGATTTGCAGACAGGGCAACTTTCTCGGTGGATACGCAGTATTTT. It codes for CASSPRFADRATFSVDTQYF. The rearrangement uses TRBV5-1 and TRBJ2-3; 7 bases are shared with TRBD1. Germline loops: CDR1 SGHRS, CDR2 YFSETQ. This CDR3 comprises 20 residues. With V trimmed by 4 bases and J by 6 bases, 26 bases remained unmatched.

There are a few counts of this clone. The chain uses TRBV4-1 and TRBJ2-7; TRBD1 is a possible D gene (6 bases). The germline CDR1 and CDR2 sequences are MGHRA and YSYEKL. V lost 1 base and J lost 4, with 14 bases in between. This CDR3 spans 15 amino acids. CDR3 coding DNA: TGCGCCAGCAGCCAAGCGGACGACAGGCGATACGAGCAGTACGTC. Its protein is CASSQADDRRYEQYV.

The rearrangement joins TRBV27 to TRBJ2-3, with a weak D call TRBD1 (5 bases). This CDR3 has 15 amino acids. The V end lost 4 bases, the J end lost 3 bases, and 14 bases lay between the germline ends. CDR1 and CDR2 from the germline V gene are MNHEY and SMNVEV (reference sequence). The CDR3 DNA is TGTGCCAGCAGTTGGAAGGGGCGTAGGACAGATACGCAGTATTTT. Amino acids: CASSWKGRRTDTQYF.

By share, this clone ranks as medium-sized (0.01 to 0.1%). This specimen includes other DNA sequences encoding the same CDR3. This chain's CDR3 is CASSESWGPYEQYF. The CDR3 region has the DNA TGCGCCAGCAGTGAGTCTTGGGGCCCCTACGAGCAGTACTTC. The chain has TRBV10-2 and TRBJ2-7; a possible D gene is TRBD1 (5 bases). The CDR3 runs 14 residues. Germline CDR1 reads WSHSY; CDR2 reads SAAADI. Trimming pared 0 bases from V and 2 bases from J, leaving 8 bases between.

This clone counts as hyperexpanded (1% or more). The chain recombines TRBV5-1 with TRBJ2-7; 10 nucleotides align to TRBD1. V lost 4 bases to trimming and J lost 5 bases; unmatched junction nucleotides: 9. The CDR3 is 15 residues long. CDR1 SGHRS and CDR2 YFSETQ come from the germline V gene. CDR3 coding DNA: TGCGCCAGCAGCCTGGAGGGACAGGGGAACGACGAGCAGTACTTC. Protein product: CASSLEGQGNDEQYF.

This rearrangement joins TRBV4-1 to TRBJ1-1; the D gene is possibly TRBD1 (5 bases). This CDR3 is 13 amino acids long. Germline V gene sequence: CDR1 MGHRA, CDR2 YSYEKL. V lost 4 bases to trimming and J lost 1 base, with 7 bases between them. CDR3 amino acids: CASSLGGNTEAFF. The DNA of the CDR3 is TGCGCCAGCAGCCTTGGGGGGAACACTGAAGCTTTCTTT.

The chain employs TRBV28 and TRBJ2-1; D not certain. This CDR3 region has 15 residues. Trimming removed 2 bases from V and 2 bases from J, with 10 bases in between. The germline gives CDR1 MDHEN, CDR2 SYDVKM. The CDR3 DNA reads TGTGCCAGCAGTTTAGACCCTAGGGCCTACAATGAGCAGTTCTTC. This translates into CASSLDPRAYNEQFF.

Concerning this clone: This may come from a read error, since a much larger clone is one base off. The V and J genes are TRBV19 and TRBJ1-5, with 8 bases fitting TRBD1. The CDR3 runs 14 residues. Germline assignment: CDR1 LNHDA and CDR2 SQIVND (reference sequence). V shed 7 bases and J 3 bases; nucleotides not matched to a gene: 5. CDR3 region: CASTGRGLNQPQHF. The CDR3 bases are TGTGCCAGTACGGGCAGGGGGCTCAATCAGCCCCAGCATTTT. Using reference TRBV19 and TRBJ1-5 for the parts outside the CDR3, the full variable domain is DGGITQSPKYLFRKEGQNVTLSCEQNLNHDAMYWYRQDPGQGLRLIYYSQIVNDFQKGDIAEGYSVSREKKESFPLTVTSAQKNPTAFYLCASTGRGLNQPQHFGDGTRLSIL.

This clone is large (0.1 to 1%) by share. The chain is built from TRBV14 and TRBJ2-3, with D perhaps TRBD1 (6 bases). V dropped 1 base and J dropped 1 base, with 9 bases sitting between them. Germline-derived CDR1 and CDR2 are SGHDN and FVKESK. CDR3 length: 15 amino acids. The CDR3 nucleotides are TGTGCCAGCAGCCAAGGGAACAGGGGCACAGATACGCAGTATTTT. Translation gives CASSQGNRGTDTQYF.

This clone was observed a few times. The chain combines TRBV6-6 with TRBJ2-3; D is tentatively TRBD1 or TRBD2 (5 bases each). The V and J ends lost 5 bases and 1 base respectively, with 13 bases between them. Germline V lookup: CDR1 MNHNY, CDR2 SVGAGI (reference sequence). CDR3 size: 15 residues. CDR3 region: CASSQLGEGTDTQYF. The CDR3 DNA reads TGTGCCAGCAGTCAGTTGGGGGAAGGCACAGATACGCAGTATTTT.

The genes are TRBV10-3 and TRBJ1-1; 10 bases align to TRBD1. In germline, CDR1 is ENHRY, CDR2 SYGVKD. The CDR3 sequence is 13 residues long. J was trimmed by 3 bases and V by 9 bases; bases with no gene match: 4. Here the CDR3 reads CAIGGQGDTEAFF. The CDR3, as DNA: TGTGCCATTGGCGGACAGGGGGACACTGAAGCTTTCTTT.

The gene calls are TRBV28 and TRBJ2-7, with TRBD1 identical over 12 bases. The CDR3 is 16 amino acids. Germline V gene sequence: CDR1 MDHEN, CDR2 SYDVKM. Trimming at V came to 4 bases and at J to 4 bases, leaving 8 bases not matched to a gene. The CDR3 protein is CASSSYSGQGAYEQYF. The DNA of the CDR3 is TGTGCCAGCAGTTCGTACTCGGGACAGGGGGCTTACGAGCAGTACTTC.

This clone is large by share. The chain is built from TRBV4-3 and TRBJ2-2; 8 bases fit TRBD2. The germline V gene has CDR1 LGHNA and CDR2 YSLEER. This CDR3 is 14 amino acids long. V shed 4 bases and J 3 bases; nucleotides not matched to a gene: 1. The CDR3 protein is CASSPGLDTGELFF. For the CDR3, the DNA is TGCGCCAGCAGCCCGGGACTAGACACCGGGGAGCTGTTTTTT.

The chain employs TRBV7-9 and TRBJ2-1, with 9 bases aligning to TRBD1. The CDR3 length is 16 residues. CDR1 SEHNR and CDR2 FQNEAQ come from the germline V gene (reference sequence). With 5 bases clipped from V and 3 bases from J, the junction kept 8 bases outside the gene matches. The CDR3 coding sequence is TGTGCCAGCAGCCCCAGATCGGGACAGGGCTACAATGAGCAGTTCTTC. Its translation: CASSPRSGQGYNEQFF.

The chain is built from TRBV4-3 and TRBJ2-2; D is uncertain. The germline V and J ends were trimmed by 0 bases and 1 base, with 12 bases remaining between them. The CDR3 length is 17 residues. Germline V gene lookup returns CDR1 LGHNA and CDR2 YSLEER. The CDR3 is CASSQDSNSLNTGELFF. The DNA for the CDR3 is TGCGCCAGCAGCCAAGACTCAAACTCACTGAACACCGGGGAGCTGTTTTTT.

This CDR3 is CASTKATRGQGLPQHF. The CDR3 DNA follows: TGTGCCAGTACCAAGGCTACCAGGGGCCAAGGGCTCCCCCAGCATTTT. V and J are TRBV19 and TRBJ1-5; tentatively, D is TRBD1 (6 bases). The germline V and J ends were trimmed by 7 bases and 10 bases, with 26 bases remaining between them. CDR1 and CDR2 from the germline V gene are LNHDA and SQIVND (reference sequence). The CDR3 contains 16 residues.

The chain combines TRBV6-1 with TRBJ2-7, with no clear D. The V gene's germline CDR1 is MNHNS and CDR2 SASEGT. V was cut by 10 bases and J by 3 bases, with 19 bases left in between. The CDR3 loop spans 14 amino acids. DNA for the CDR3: TGTGCCACAGAGAAGGGTTCCTGGAGCTACGAGCAGTACTTC. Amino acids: CATEKGSWSYEQYF.

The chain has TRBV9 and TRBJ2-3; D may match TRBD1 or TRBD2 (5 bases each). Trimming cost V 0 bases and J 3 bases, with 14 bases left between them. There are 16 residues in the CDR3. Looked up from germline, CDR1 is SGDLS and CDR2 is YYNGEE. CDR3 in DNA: TGTGCCAGCAGCGTAGGCGAGGGGCAATGGACAGATACGCAGTATTTT. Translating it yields CASSVGEGQWTDTQYF.